The rows below give T cell receptor beta chains drawn from one sample of a study of neurological immune-mediated disorders. TCRdb fed the 5' RACE reads into MiXCR, producing one record per CDR3 protein. The sample shows about 49,000 distinct CDR3 sequences, 10% of them seen only once. Sequenced: PBMCs. The source is a woman between 40 and 50 years old in good health. The CDR3 runs from the conserved cysteine through the conserved F or W. Fields, in order: D gene, V gene, clone size, J gene, CDR3 protein. The D gene is left open where the match is weak. The listing skips clone size in some rows; elsewhere it reads once, few, many or a size class.

TRBD1	TRBV20-1	many	TRBJ1-3	CSASDPRTGRYSGNTIYF
-	TRBV5-1	many	TRBJ1-1	CASRAGENTEAFF
-	TRBV5-1	many	TRBJ1-2	CASSLRVENYGYTF
TRBD2	TRBV7-2	many	TRBJ2-3	CASSPSGGASDTQYF
TRBD2	TRBV20-1	many	TRBJ2-1	CSARRPSGGDNEQFF
-	TRBV10-3	many	TRBJ2-7	CAISLDRPYEQYF
TRBD2	TRBV29-1	many	TRBJ2-1	CSAALLAGVYNEQFF
-	TRBV12-3/TRBV12-4	many	TRBJ1-2	CASSHNRRTGYTF
TRBD1	TRBV15	many	TRBJ1-2	CATSGPGQGYFNYGYTF
TRBD1	TRBV20-1	few	TRBJ2-7	CSARVQDRGSREQYF
-	TRBV5-1	-	TRBJ2-5	CASSLGSSVEETQYF
-	TRBV6-6	many	TRBJ2-3	CASSYSRARGAADTQYF
-	TRBV6-1	many	TRBJ1-1	CASSFREGGTEAFF
-	TRBV20-1	many	TRBJ2-7	CSASVRGRGVNYEQYF
TRBD1	TRBV15	-	TRBJ1-2	CVTSRDRGNFYGYTF
-	TRBV5-1	many	TRBJ2-5	CASSPGQGKETQYF
TRBD1	TRBV10-3	many	TRBJ2-7	CAISEGADRGAYEQYF
-	TRBV7-6	-	TRBJ2-7	CASSLSRAHEQYF
-	TRBV5-6	many	TRBJ1-2	CASSFISKASF
TRBD2	TRBV27	many	TRBJ2-1	CASSFGGGAFNEQFF
TRBD1	TRBV20-1	many	TRBJ2-3	CRAGTAFTDTQYF
-	TRBV29-1	many	TRBJ1-1	CSVRQPQNTEAFF
-	TRBV20-1	many	TRBJ2-3	CSASRTADTDTQYF
-	TRBV15	-	TRBJ2-1	CATSRDRPNEQFF
-	TRBV7-2	-	TRBJ2-7	CASRPRVAGPPGEQYF
-	TRBV7-9	many	TRBJ2-1	CASSGYDRPGAYDDEQFF
-	TRBV10-3	many	TRBJ2-5	CAIKQQETQYF
TRBD1	TRBV5-1	many	TRBJ2-2	CASSLPGQGGGELFF
TRBD2	TRBV5-1	many	TRBJ2-1	CASSLAGTSGSGEQFF
TRBD1	TRBV20-1	many	TRBJ2-7	CSARPGTAVYEQYF
-	TRBV9	many	TRBJ2-5	CASSGRAWAETQYF
-	TRBV25-1	few	TRBJ2-2	CASGVYGELFF
-	TRBV29-1	many	TRBJ2-1	CSVEDSSYNEQFF
TRBD1	TRBV4-3	many	TRBJ1-6	CASSQDDRDRVESLHF
-	TRBV5-1	-	TRBJ1-2	CASSASWVNYGYTF
TRBD2	TRBV12-3/TRBV12-4	many	TRBJ2-7	CASSFVSSGEGEQYF
-	TRBV12-3/TRBV12-4	many	TRBJ2-2	CASSSTAPNTGELFF
TRBD1	TRBV10-3	many	TRBJ1-1	CAIRSSGGTEAFF
-	TRBV7-2	many	TRBJ1-1	CASSPRQEGNTEAFF
-	TRBV12-3/TRBV12-4	-	TRBJ2-7	CASSLGGREQYF
TRBD1	TRBV5-1	many	TRBJ2-7	CASSQTGGSLEQYF
-	TRBV15	-	TRBJ2-7	CATSRDYMSHEQYF
-	TRBV4-3	few	TRBJ1-2	CASSPRVGEFTSNYGYTF
-	TRBV18	-	TRBJ2-1	CASSPPGAWASSYNEQFF
-	TRBV6-5	many	TRBJ1-1	CASSYHRTGNTEAFF
-	TRBV7-3	many	TRBJ2-6	CASSSGPKGANVLTF